The entry below describes one TCR beta chain. The sample is drawn from a study of blood T cell repertoires in COVID-19. The germline V gene has CDR1 ENHRY and CDR2 SYGVKD. This CDR3 is built from 13 residues. Trimming removed 7 bases from V and 0 bases from J, with 7 bases in between. Sequenced by immunoSEQ multiplex PCR; TCRdb stores in-frame clones only, minus some. Here the sample spans approximately 90,000 clones, approximately 88% being singletons. V gene TRBV10-3 combines with J gene TRBJ1-3; the D gene is possibly TRBD1 (5 bases). The sample comprised peripheral blood. This TCR was recovered from a woman in her 70s with acute or convalescent COVID-19. In DNA, the CDR3 is TGTGCCATCACCGACAGCTCTGGAAACACCATATATTTT. This encodes CAITDSSGNTIYF.